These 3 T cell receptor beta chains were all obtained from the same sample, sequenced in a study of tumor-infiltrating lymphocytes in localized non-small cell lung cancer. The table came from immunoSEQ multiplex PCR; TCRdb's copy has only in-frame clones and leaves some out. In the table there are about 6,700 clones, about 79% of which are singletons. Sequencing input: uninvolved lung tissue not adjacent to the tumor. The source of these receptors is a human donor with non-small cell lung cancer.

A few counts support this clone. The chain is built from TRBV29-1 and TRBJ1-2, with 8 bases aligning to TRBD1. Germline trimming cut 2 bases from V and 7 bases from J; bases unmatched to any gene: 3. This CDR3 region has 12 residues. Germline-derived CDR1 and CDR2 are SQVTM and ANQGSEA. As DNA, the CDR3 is TGCAGCGTTGAACAGGGGGCCGGTGGCTACACCTTC. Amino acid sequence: CSVEQGAGGYTF. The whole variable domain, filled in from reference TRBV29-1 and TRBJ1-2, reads SAVISQKPSRDICQRGTSLTIQCQVDSQVTMMFWYRQQPGQSLTLIATANQGSEATYESGFVIDKFPISRPNLTFSTLTVSNMSPEDSSIYLCSVEQGAGGYTFGSGTRLTVV.

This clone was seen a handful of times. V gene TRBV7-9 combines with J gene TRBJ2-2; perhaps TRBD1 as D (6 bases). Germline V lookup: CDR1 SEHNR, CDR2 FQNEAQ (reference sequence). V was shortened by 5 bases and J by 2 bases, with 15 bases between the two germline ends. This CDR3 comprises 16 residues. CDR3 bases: TGTGCCAGCAGCATCTGGGGGCAGAGAAACACCGGGGAGCTGTTTTTT. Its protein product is CASSIWGQRNTGELFF.

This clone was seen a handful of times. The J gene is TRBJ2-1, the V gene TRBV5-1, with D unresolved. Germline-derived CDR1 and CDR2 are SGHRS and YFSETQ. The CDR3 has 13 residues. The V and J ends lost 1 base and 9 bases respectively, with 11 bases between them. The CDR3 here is CASSLRIGSEQFF. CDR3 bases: TGCGCCAGCAGCTTGCGAATAGGGTCTGAGCAGTTCTTC.